This T cell receptor beta chain was identified in a study of PD-1 blockade in classical Hodgkin lymphoma. The wider study: Patients were dosed intravenously with nivolumab at 3 mg/kg every 2 weeks. Overall study results and limits: Partial responders and progressors had significantly lower baseline TCR diversity. Newly diagnosed patients were said to have less baseline TCR diversity than healthy donors did. Patients were excluded if nivolumab began under 1 year after ASCT (the autologous transplant).

The time point is: cycle 4 day 1 (C4D1), after 6 weeks of nivolumab. With no exception, relapse followed autologous stem cell transplantation in all patients, and brentuximab vedotin exposure varied. As regards this clone: No antigen is known for it.

The data were produced by immunoSEQ multiplex PCR, yet TCRdb's version contains in-frame clones alone and is incomplete. This table holds fewer than 20,000 clones, around 65% found once. The origin of this receptor is a human donor with classical Hodgkin lymphoma. Sequenced here: peripheral blood mononuclear cells (PBMCs), sampled before the fourth cycle of nivolumab.

This CDR3 is CASSEVGAYFGANVLTF. The CDR3 nucleotides are TGTGCCAGCAGTGAAGTTGGGGCTTACTTTGGGGCCAACGTCCTGACTTTC. The chain joins TRBV2 to TRBJ2-6, with D possibly TRBD1 on 5 matching bases. V lost 1 base and J lost 3, with 13 bases in between. The germline V gene encodes CDR1 SNHLY and CDR2 FYNNEI. The CDR3 runs to 17 residues.